This T cell receptor (beta chain) was captured by sequencing in a study of blood T cell repertoires in COVID-19. The germline gives CDR1 MNHEY, CDR2 SVGAGI. V shed 7 bases and J shed 2 bases, with 8 bases lying between them. The CDR3 consists of 12 residues. TCRdb's table, derived via immunoSEQ multiplex PCR, lists solely in-frame clones and lacks some. The table lists some 86,000 clones, around four fifths of them singletons, with roughly 32% in the top ten. The sample was peripheral blood. The TCR was taken from an elderly woman with active or convalescent COVID-19. V is TRBV6-5 and J is TRBJ2-5; D is unresolved. The CDR3, as DNA: TGTGCCAGCACGATGCGACAAGAGACCCAGTACTTC. Protein: CASTMRQETQYF.